The 13 T cell receptor beta chains below come from one sample, sequenced in a study of cytomegalovirus exposure and HLA in healthy donors. The PCR contained 60 Vbeta and 13 Jbeta primers. Profiling relied on immunoSEQ multiplex PCR, and the TCRdb table lists in-frame clones only, not all of them. Here the sample spans some 120,000 clones, approximately 80% being singletons. The sample was PBMCs. These receptors originate from a man aged 40-49 years in good health and CMV-seronegative.

V is TRBV7-9 and J is TRBJ1-1; a possible D gene is TRBD1 (5 bases). The CDR3 spans 16 residues. Germline V gene data show CDR1 as SEHNR and CDR2 as FQNEAQ (reference sequence). Deletions cut 2 bases from V and 1 base from J, with 14 bases between. CDR3 in amino acids: CASSLLRPGGNTEAFF. In DNA, the CDR3 is TGTGCCAGCAGCTTATTACGTCCCGGGGGGAACACTGAAGCTTTCTTT.

The V gene is TRBV5-6, the J gene TRBJ2-7, with 9 bases matching TRBD1. Per the germline V gene, CDR1 is SGHDT and CDR2 is YYEEEE. The CDR3 covers 18 residues. With V trimmed by 0 bases and J by 5 bases, 15 bases remained unmatched. Written as DNA, the CDR3 is TGTGCCAGCAGCTTGGGCAAAAAAACAGGGGGCCTTTGGAACGAGCAGTACTTC. It yields the protein CASSLGKKTGGLWNEQYF.

J is TRBJ2-7 and V is TRBV6-5; maybe TRBD2 (6 bases). The CDR3 spans 15 residues. Trimming left V 0 bases short and J 2 bases short, with 11 bases between. Germline assignment: CDR1 MNHEY and CDR2 SVGAGI. The CDR3 region has the DNA TGTGCCAGCAGTTACTCGAGTACGGGAGCCTACGAGCAGTACTTC. Protein sequence: CASSYSSTGAYEQYF.

J is TRBJ2-5 and V is TRBV28, with 7 nucleotides matching TRBD2. This CDR3 region has 11 residues. The ends lost 6 bases at V and 5 bases at J; junction bases unmatched: 0. Germline V lookup: CDR1 MDHEN, CDR2 SYDVKM. The CDR3 loop is CASRGGETQYF. The CDR3 DNA sequence: TGTGCCAGCAGGGGGGGGGAGACCCAGTACTTC. The full variable domain, rest sourced from reference TRBV28 and TRBJ2-5, is DVKVTQSSRYLVKRTGEKVFLECVQDMDHENMFWYRQDPGLGLRLIYFSYDVKMKEKGDIPEGYSVSREKKERFSLILESASTNQTSMYLCASRGGETQYFGPGTRLLVL.

This clone was observed once. The V gene is TRBV29-1, the J gene TRBJ2-6, with TRBD2 as a possible D gene (5 bases). The CDR3 is 13 residues long. Germline-derived CDR1 and CDR2 are SQVTM and ANQGSEA. Trimming left V 7 bases short and J 0 bases short, with 7 bases between. CDR3: CSARGSGANVLTF. The CDR3 DNA reads TGCAGCGCCCGGGGCTCTGGGGCCAACGTCCTGACTTTC.

The chain joins TRBV7-2 to TRBJ2-3, with D possibly matching TRBD2 (6 bases). Per germline, CDR1 SGHTA and CDR2 FQGNSA. This CDR3 comprises 14 residues. V was trimmed by 7 bases and J by 6 bases, leaving 17 bases between them. CDR3: CASTLLTRADTQYF. The CDR3 coding sequence is TGTGCCAGCACCCTCCTGACTAGGGCGGATACGCAGTATTTT.

V usage is TRBV5-5 and J usage is TRBJ1-1; 7 bases match TRBD1. J gave up 0 bases and V 0 bases, and 8 bases lay outside the gene matches. The CDR3 covers 17 residues. Germline V gene data show CDR1 as SGHKS and CDR2 as YYEKEE (reference sequence). The CDR3 DNA is TGTGCCAGCAGCTTGGCCCAGGACAGGATAATGAACACTGAAGCTTTCTTT. The encoded protein is CASSLAQDRIMNTEAFF.

In its sample, this clone was seen once. The J gene is TRBJ2-7, the V gene TRBV13; TRBD1 aligns across 7 bases. Germline lookup yields CDR1 PRHDT and CDR2 FYEKMQ (reference sequence). The CDR3 is 13 residues long. The junction had 4 bases not matched to a gene; V was cut back by 7 bases and J by 1 base. CDR3 sequence: CASKGGPSYEQYF. Written as DNA, the CDR3 is TGTGCCAGCAAAGGGGGCCCTTCCTACGAGCAGTACTTC.

The chain has TRBV19 and TRBJ1-2, with D perhaps TRBD1 (5 bases). Germline lookup yields CDR1 LNHDA and CDR2 SQIVND (reference sequence). V was pared by 0 bases and J by 5 bases, with 10 bases between. CDR3 length equals 14 residues. The CDR3 DNA sequence: TGTGCCAGTAGTATAGACGGGACTGTTTATGGCTACACCTTC. It codes for CASSIDGTVYGYTF.

The chain combines TRBV11-2 with TRBJ1-3; the D is unclear. There are 16 residues in the CDR3. V was shortened by 5 bases and J by 1 base, with 15 bases between the two germline ends. Germline assignment: CDR1 SGHAT and CDR2 FQNNGV. CDR3 protein: CASSPYGSSSGNTIYF. The CDR3 nucleotides read TGTGCCAGCAGCCCATACGGGTCCTCGTCTGGAAACACCATATATTTT.

This sequence joins TRBV5-1 and TRBJ1-6; unclear D gene. Looked up from germline, CDR1 is SGHRS and CDR2 is YFSETQ. The CDR3 loop spans 14 amino acids. V shed 0 bases and J shed 10 bases, with 11 bases lying between them. The CDR3 region is CASSLGGGGSPLHF. CDR3 DNA sequence: TGCGCCAGCAGCTTGGGGGGAGGAGGCTCACCCCTCCACTTT.

In DNA, the CDR3 is TGTGCCAGCAGCTTACAGGGGGAAGGTTACGAGCAGTACTTC. Translated: CASSLQGEGYEQYF. The chain links TRBV7-6 to TRBJ2-7, with 7 bases fitting TRBD1. This CDR3 contains 14 residues. The germline CDR1 and CDR2 sequences are SGHVS and FNYEAQ. Germline trimming cut 2 bases from V and 4 bases from J; bases unmatched to any gene: 5.

V gene TRBV7-2 combines with J gene TRBJ2-5, with 8 positions matching TRBD2. TRBJ2-7 explains the end of the DNA better; the J call may be wrong. CDR1 is SGHTA and CDR2 is FQGNSA in the germline V gene. The CDR3 is 14 residues long. The CDR3 spells CASSSGGTTYEQYF. In DNA form, the CDR3 reads TGTGCCAGCAGCTCGGGGGGGACAACCTACGAGCAGTACTTC.